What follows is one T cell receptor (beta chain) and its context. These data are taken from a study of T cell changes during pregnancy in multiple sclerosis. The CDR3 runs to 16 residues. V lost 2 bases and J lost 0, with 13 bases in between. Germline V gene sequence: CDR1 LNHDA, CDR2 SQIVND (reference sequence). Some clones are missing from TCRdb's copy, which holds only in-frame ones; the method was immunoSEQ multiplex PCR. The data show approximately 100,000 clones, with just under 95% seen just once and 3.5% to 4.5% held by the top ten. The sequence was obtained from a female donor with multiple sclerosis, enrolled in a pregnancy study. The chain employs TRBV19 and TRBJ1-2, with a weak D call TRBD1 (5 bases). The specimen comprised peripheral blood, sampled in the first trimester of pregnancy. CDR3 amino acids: CASSISRQTTNYGYTF. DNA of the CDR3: TGTGCCAGTAGTATATCCAGACAGACAACTAACTATGGCTACACCTTC.